The sequence of this TCR beta chain was determined in a study of T cell repertoires in cytomegalovirus infection. General study findings and limits: Cumulative frequency of public TCR beta families picked out carriers of CMV plus the relevant HLA.

With regard to this clonotype: Its target is unknown.

Each CDR3 protein gets one entry after TCRdb re-called the reads with MiXCR. The table has around 140,000 distinct CDR3 sequences, 30% to 40% seen once. The CDR3 spans 14 residues. CDR1 is SEHNR, CDR2 FQNEAQ, per germline (reference sequence). The J segment lost 4 bases and the V segment lost 3 bases, leaving 3 bases of the junction unmatched. Sequenced here: CD8+ T cells from cultured PBMCs, sampled from culture after CMV antigen stimulation. This TCR was sampled from a human donor in good health (CMV status not recorded). Some clones in this sample may be carry-over from other donors' samples. The chain employs TRBV7-9 and TRBJ2-7; 10 bases are a match to TRBD1. The CDR3 here is CASSFGTGVYEQYF. The CDR3 nucleotides are TGTGCCAGCAGCTTCGGGACAGGGGTTTACGAGCAGTACTTC.